The 20 T cell receptor beta chains presented below share a single source sample, sequenced in a study of CD8+CD57+ T cells in acquired aplastic anemia (dated by TCRdb to 2016 to 2019). Sequencing relied on an Illumina HiSeq 2000. Profiling of TCR beta VDJ combinations and CDR3 sequences used genomic DNA as the template. The public reads were quality trimmed at Q25 with fastp and then assembled into clones with MiXCR by TCRdb, keeping productive beta chains. When rows share a CDR3 protein, they turn into one entry using the most common DNA and genes. For this sample the table gives around 200,000 distinct CDR3 sequences, of which less than 70% were detected only once. More than 15% of the sample lies in the top ten. Sequencing input: sorted CD4+, CD8+, or CD8+CD57+ T cells (not recorded which) from PBMCs. The receptors derive from a human donor in good health, serving as a control.

The chain employs TRBV20-1 and TRBJ2-3; D perhaps matches TRBD1 (6 bases). Looked up from germline, CDR1 is DFQATT and CDR2 is SNEGSKA (reference sequence). The ends were cut back, 6 bases at V and 0 bases at J, with 22 bases in the middle. The CDR3 consists of 17 residues. CDR3: CSASSSPGTPSTDTQYF. CDR3 nucleotides: TGCAGTGCCAGTAGTAGCCCCGGGACACCTAGCACAGATACGCAGTATTTT.

This clonotype was seen many times. The chain links TRBV7-2 to TRBJ2-3; D ambiguous. The V gene's germline CDR1 is SGHTA and CDR2 FQGNSA. This CDR3 is 12 amino acids long. V shed 5 bases and J shed 2 bases, with 5 bases lying between them. CDR3 nucleotides: TGTGCCAGCAGCACGGACACAGATACGCAGTATTTT. Residues: CASSTDTDTQYF.

This clonotype was recorded a few times. The rearrangement uses TRBV7-2 and TRBJ2-5; D uncertain. CDR3 length: 12 residues. The V gene lost 2 bases and the J gene lost 5 bases, with 6 bases spanning the gap. Germline V gene sequence: CDR1 SGHTA, CDR2 FQGNSA. CDR3 loop: CASSLSRETQYF. As DNA, the CDR3 is TGTGCCAGCAGCTTAAGTAGGGAGACCCAGTACTTC.

This chain uses TRBV6-1 with TRBJ2-7; 9 bases align to TRBD2. The CDR3 length is 13 residues. The germline V gene has CDR1 MNHNS and CDR2 SASEGT. The V gene end was trimmed by 5 bases and the J gene end by 6 bases; junction bases not matched to a gene: 5. The CDR3 here is CASSPAGGGEQYV. CDR3 DNA: TGTGCCAGCAGTCCAGCGGGGGGCGGCGAGCAGTACGTC.

The CDR3: CASSYYRDTDTQYF. As DNA, the CDR3 is TGTGCCAGCAGTTACTACAGGGACACAGATACGCAGTATTTT. The rearrangement uses TRBV6-5 and TRBJ2-3, with D possibly being TRBD1 (6 bases). The V end was cut by 1 base, the J end by 2 bases, with 7 bases between. This CDR3 is built from 14 residues. Germline V CDR1 and CDR2: MNHEY, SVGAGI.

The table lists this clonotype with many counts. The CDR3, as DNA: TGTGCCAGCAGCTTCACGATACAGGGGCTATCCCAGCATTTT. Its protein is CASSFTIQGLSQHF. The genes are TRBV7-2 and TRBJ1-5, with 7 bases aligning to TRBD1. The junction had 10 bases not matched to a gene; V was cut back by 3 bases and J by 11 bases. CDR3 length equals 14 residues. Germline V gene sequence: CDR1 SGHTA, CDR2 FQGNSA.

This rearrangement joins TRBV29-1 to TRBJ2-7; 9 bases fit TRBD2. CDR1 and CDR2 from the germline V gene are SQVTM and ANQGSEA. This CDR3 is 13 amino acids long. V lost 3 bases and J lost 2; bases outside the gene matches: 2. The CDR3 here is CSVELAGTYEQYF. The CDR3, as DNA: TGCAGCGTTGAGCTAGCGGGGACCTACGAGCAGTACTTC.

This chain uses TRBV25-1 with TRBJ1-1; 8 nucleotides agree with TRBD1. The CDR3 extends over 14 amino acids. Losses at the gene ends were 4 bases for V and 7 bases for J; bases not matched to a gene: 8. Germline loops: CDR1 MGHDK, CDR2 SYGVNS. CDR3 nucleotide sequence: TGTGCCAGCAGTGTGACAGGGGCAATGGGTGAAGCTTTCTTT. It encodes CASSVTGAMGEAFF. Full variable domain (remainder filled in from reference TRBV25-1 and TRBJ1-1): EADIYQTPRYLVIGTGKKITLECSQTMGHDKMYWYQQDPGMELHLIHYSYGVNSTEKGDLSSESTVSRIRTEHFPLTLESARPSHTSQYLCASSVTGAMGEAFFGQGTRLTVV.

This clonotype was counted at least ten times. This chain links TRBV28 with TRBJ1-6; D gene uncertain. CDR3 length: 14 amino acids. V was trimmed by 2 bases and J by 9 bases, leaving 11 bases between them. CDR1 is MDHEN and CDR2 is SYDVKM in the germline V gene. The CDR3 nucleotides are TGTGCCAGCAGTTTACTCAATTGGGGTTCACCCCTCCACTTT. Its protein product is CASSLLNWGSPLHF. Supplemented by reference TRBV28 and TRBJ1-6, the full variable domain reads DVKVTQSSRYLVKRTGEKVFLECVQDMDHENMFWYRQDPGLGLRLIYFSYDVKMKEKGDIPEGYSVSREKKERFSLILESASTNQTSMYLCASSLLNWGSPLHFGNGTRLTVT.

The chain employs TRBV20-1 and TRBJ2-3, with D perhaps matching TRBD1 (5 bases). Germline values: CDR1 DFQATT, CDR2 SNEGSKA (reference sequence). The germline V and J ends were trimmed by 0 bases and 3 bases, with 10 bases remaining between them. The CDR3 totals 14 residues. CDR3 DNA: TGCAGTGCTAGAGATCGAAGGGGAACAGATACGCAGTATTTT. This gives the protein CSARDRRGTDTQYF.

The table lists this clonotype with many counts. V is TRBV28 and J is TRBJ1-5, with a weak D call TRBD1 (5 bases). Trimming shortened V by 5 bases and J by 3 bases, and 14 bases separated the two germline ends. Germline V CDR1 and CDR2: MDHEN, SYDVKM. This CDR3 region has 15 residues. CDR3 loop: CASSAGGRFNQPQHF. For the CDR3, the DNA is TGTGCCAGCAGTGCCGGGGGACGGTTCAATCAGCCCCAGCATTTT.

The chain couples TRBV29-1 to TRBJ2-3; D is perhaps TRBD1 (6 bases). From germline, CDR1 is SQVTM and CDR2 ANQGSEA. The CDR3 runs 12 residues. Trimming cost V 6 bases and J 1 base, with 8 bases left between them. CDR3 nucleotides: TGCAGCGTCAGGACAGGCACAGATACGCAGTATTTT. Its translation: CSVRTGTDTQYF.

This clonotype has just a few counts. This chain uses TRBV19 with TRBJ1-2; 10 nucleotides agree with TRBD1. The J segment lost 3 bases and the V segment lost 3 bases, leaving 4 bases of the junction unmatched. Germline V gene lookup returns CDR1 LNHDA and CDR2 SQIVND (reference sequence). This CDR3 region has 15 residues. The CDR3: CASSIWTGGYYGYTF. CDR3 nucleotides: TGTGCCAGTAGTATCTGGACAGGGGGATACTATGGCTACACCTTC.

This clonotype was found many times. This chain joins TRBV11-2 and TRBJ1-3; D uncertain. CDR1 SGHAT and CDR2 FQNNGV come from the germline V gene. This CDR3 region has 14 residues. Trimming removed 0 bases from V and 4 bases from J, with 7 bases in between. The CDR3 DNA is TGTGCCAGCAGCTTAGACCTCGGAGGAAACACCATATATTTT. It encodes CASSLDLGGNTIYF.

In regard to this clonotype: One end of the junction is discordant with germline, which a read error may explain. The rearrangement uses TRBV12-3 or TRBV12-4 and TRBJ1-1; D is undetermined. This CDR3 contains 16 residues. The CDR3, as DNA: TGTGCCAGCAGTCCACCCCGCACGTCGGTCGGTACCATGCGAAAGTTT. This codes for CASSPPRTSVGTMRKF.

The V call is TRBV20-1, the J call TRBJ2-7; the match to TRBD2 covers 9 bases. The V gene end was trimmed by 6 bases and the J gene end by 3 bases; junction bases not matched to a gene: 9. This CDR3 region has 14 residues. Germline CDR1 and CDR2: DFQATT and SNEGSKA (reference sequence). The CDR3 DNA follows: TGCAGTGCGGGCAGATTAGCGGGGGACTACGAGCAGTACTTC. It codes for CSAGRLAGDYEQYF.

This clonotype came up many times. The chain uses TRBV15 and TRBJ1-5; D is possibly TRBD1 (6 bases). Germline V gene sequence: CDR1 LNHNV, CDR2 YYDKDF (reference sequence). The germline V and J ends were trimmed by 0 bases and 4 bases, with 10 bases remaining between them. There are 15 residues in the CDR3. For the CDR3, the DNA is TGTGCCACCAGCAGAGATCTAGGGGGGAATCAGCCCCAGCATTTT. Amino acids: CATSRDLGGNQPQHF.

Comment on this clonotype: Given a much more abundant clone one base away, this may be a read error. V gene TRBV2 combines with J gene TRBJ2-3; no clear D gene. The CDR3 loop spans 13 amino acids. Germline values: CDR1 SNHLY, CDR2 FYNNEI. The DNA for the CDR3 is TGTGCCGGCGCGGAGTTCTACACAGATACGCGGTATTTT. It is translated as CAGAEFYTDTRYF.

At least ten counts were recorded for this clonotype. The chain uses TRBV7-8 and TRBJ1-1; D remains ambiguous. There are 13 residues in the CDR3. Trimming shortened V by 1 base and J by 11 bases, and 14 bases separated the two germline ends. The germline gives CDR1 SGHVS, CDR2 FQNEAQ. CDR3 bases: TGTGCCAGCAGCTTAGAGGAGATGTTGGGCGCTTTCTTT. It yields the protein CASSLEEMLGAFF.

At least ten counts were recorded for this clonotype. This chain links TRBV15 with TRBJ1-4, with D perhaps TRBD1 (5 bases). Trimming removed 2 bases at V and 8 bases at J, with 15 bases between. CDR1 is LNHNV, CDR2 YYDKDF, per germline (reference sequence). This CDR3 is built from 15 residues. CDR3 DNA sequence: TGTGCCACCAGCAGAACTTCAGGGCTCGGGGAAAAACTGTTTTTT. This codes for CATSRTSGLGEKLFF.